These 31 T cell receptor beta chains were sequenced from one sample in a study of blood T cell repertoires in COVID-19. This table comes from immunoSEQ multiplex PCR, and its TCRdb copy is limited to in-frame clones, with some not included. The sample lists over 95,000 clones, approximately 85% seen once, with around 18% in the top ten. Specimen: peripheral blood. The origin of the receptors is a woman older than 75 with active or convalescent COVID-19.

The J gene is TRBJ2-1, the V gene TRBV7-3, with TRBD2 as a possible D gene (5 bases). This CDR3 is 14 amino acids long. Trimming stripped 4 bases from V and 4 bases from J, with 11 bases between. Germline V lookup: CDR1 SGHTA, CDR2 FQGTGA. Written as DNA, the CDR3 is TGTGCCAGCAGCTCCTCCGGGGTATACAATGAGCAGTTCTTC. It translates to CASSSSGVYNEQFF.

This sequence joins TRBV11-2 and TRBJ1-1, with 7 bases fitting TRBD1. V lost 0 bases and J lost 5; bases outside the gene matches: 3. Germline V CDR1 and CDR2: SGHAT, FQNNGV. The CDR3 has 14 residues. The chain's CDR3 is CASSLEGRGTEAFF. CDR3 bases: TGTGCCAGCAGCTTAGAAGGCAGGGGGACTGAAGCTTTCTTT.

This clone has only one observation. This chain connects TRBV19 to TRBJ1-2; D not resolved. This CDR3 spans 13 amino acids. Per germline, CDR1 LNHDA and CDR2 SQIVND (reference sequence). Trimming took off 6 bases at V and 2 bases at J, with 10 bases between the two ends. The CDR3 is CASRRGWNYGYTF. DNA for the CDR3: TGTGCCAGTAGACGGGGTTGGAACTATGGCTACACCTTC.

J is TRBJ2-1 and V is TRBV15, with D maybe TRBD2 (6 bases). The V gene's germline CDR1 is LNHNV and CDR2 YYDKDF (reference sequence). V was clipped by 7 bases and J by 5 bases, with 21 bases between them. The CDR3 covers 16 residues. CDR3 coding DNA: TGTGCCACCAACGCGGACTATTCCATAGGGGACAATGAGCAGTTCTTC. It codes for CATNADYSIGDNEQFF.

V gene TRBV19 combines with J gene TRBJ1-5; perhaps TRBD1 as D (5 bases). V was shortened by 3 bases and J by 7 bases, with 13 bases between the two germline ends. Looked up from germline, CDR1 is LNHDA and CDR2 is SQIVND (reference sequence). There are 14 residues in the CDR3. DNA for the CDR3: TGTGCCAGTAGTATCCAGGGAGGAGGGCAGCCCCAGCATTTT. Translated, it gives CASSIQGGGQPQHF.

The rearrangement joins TRBV6-1 to TRBJ2-2, with 7 positions matching TRBD2. The V gene end was trimmed by 7 bases and the J gene end by 4 bases; junction bases not matched to a gene: 9. CDR3 size: 15 residues. CDR1 and CDR2 (germline): MNHNS, SASEGT. CDR3 protein: CASTEGGAGTGELFF. In nucleotides, the CDR3 is TGTGCCAGCACCGAGGGAGGGGCAGGCACCGGGGAGCTGTTTTTT.

This clone showed up just a few times. The chain employs TRBV27 and TRBJ1-6, with D hard to call. The CDR3 contains 14 residues. V was cut by 6 bases and J by 10 bases, with 16 bases left in between. Germline CDR1 and CDR2: MNHEY and SMNVEV (reference sequence). The CDR3, as DNA: TGTGCCAGCAGGTTGGAAGGCCGCGGGTCACCCCTCCACTTT. It is translated as CASRLEGRGSPLHF.

The chain uses TRBV27 and TRBJ2-3; 8 bases agree with TRBD1. This CDR3 is built from 15 residues. Germline V CDR1 and CDR2: MNHEY, SMNVEV (reference sequence). The junction had 6 bases not matched to a gene; V was cut back by 4 bases and J by 3 bases. CDR3 DNA: TGTGCCAGCAGTTCCCCCCGGACAGGGACAGATACGCAGTATTTT. Translating it yields CASSSPRTGTDTQYF.

Turning to this clone: A read error may account for a junction end that differs from germline. The V and J genes are TRBV5-1 and TRBJ2-3; unclear D gene. Germline CDR1 and CDR2: SGHRS and YFSETQ. This CDR3 contains 12 residues. The chain's CDR3 is CASSPPGDTQYF. The CDR3 region has the DNA TGTGCCAGCAGCCCCCCGGGAGATACGCAGTATTTT.

In nucleotides, the CDR3 is TGTGCCAGCAGCTTAAACAGGGGTAGAGGTGAGCAGTTCTTC. It encodes CASSLNRGRGEQFF. The rearrangement links TRBV7-2 to TRBJ2-1, with 7 nucleotides matching TRBD1. The CDR3 runs 14 residues. Germline trimming cut 2 bases from V and 9 bases from J; bases unmatched to any gene: 7. Germline V CDR1 and CDR2: SGHTA, FQGNSA.

The chain recombines TRBV9 with TRBJ2-7; TRBD1 aligns across 7 bases. CDR1 is SGDLS, CDR2 YYNGEE, per germline. This CDR3 has 14 residues. After removal of 5 bases from V and 0 bases from J, the junction contained 5 bases not matched to a gene. This chain's CDR3 is CASSQGQSSYEQYF. Here the CDR3 DNA reads TGTGCCAGCAGTCAGGGACAGAGCTCCTACGAGCAGTACTTC.

This chain links TRBV4-3 with TRBJ2-7; TRBD1 matches 7 bases. CDR1 and CDR2 (germline): LGHNA, YSLEER. J gave up 0 bases and V 5 bases, and 7 bases lay outside the gene matches. The CDR3 sequence is 15 residues long. DNA for the CDR3: TGCGCCAGCAGCATGGGACAGACCCTCTCCTACGAGCAGTACTTC. Translated, it gives CASSMGQTLSYEQYF.

V usage is TRBV29-1 and J usage is TRBJ2-2, with D perhaps matching TRBD2 (6 bases). CDR3 length: 14 residues. The germline gives CDR1 SQVTM, CDR2 ANQGSEA. Trimming pared 4 bases from V and 7 bases from J, leaving 16 bases between. The CDR3 coding sequence is TGCAGCGTTGGAGACAGAGTCGGGGGCGGGGAGCTGTTTTTT. This translates into CSVGDRVGGGELFF.

The chain carries TRBV29-1 and TRBJ2-7; D uncertain. This CDR3 has 13 amino acids. In germline, CDR1 is SQVTM, CDR2 ANQGSEA. Between the trimmed V and J ends, which lost 7 bases and 0 bases, there was a span of 13 bases. DNA of the CDR3: TGCAGCGCTGGCGATGAGTACTCCTACGAGCAGTACTTC. Its protein product is CSAGDEYSYEQYF.

This clone was seen only once. The genes are TRBV4-1 and TRBJ1-1, with no clear D. Germline assignment: CDR1 MGHRA and CDR2 YSYEKL. The V and J ends lost 0 bases and 8 bases respectively, with 16 bases between them. The CDR3 extends over 15 amino acids. CDR3 coding DNA: TGCGCCAGCAGCCAAGATACCGCCGACTTTAGAGAAGCTTTCTTT. Translated, it gives CASSQDTADFREAFF.

The rearrangement links TRBV5-1 to TRBJ1-3; tentatively, D is TRBD1 (6 bases). The V end lost 3 bases, the J end lost 4 bases, and 14 bases lay between the germline ends. There are 15 residues in the CDR3. Looked up from germline, CDR1 is SGHRS and CDR2 is YFSETQ. CDR3 in amino acids: CASSSLDRSGNTIYF. DNA of the CDR3: TGCGCCAGCAGCTCTCTAGACAGGTCGGGAAACACCATATATTTT. Complete variable domain (other parts from reference TRBV5-1 and TRBJ1-3): KAGVTQTPRYLIKTRGQQVTLSCSPISGHRSVSWYQQTPGQGLQFLFEYFSETQRNKGNFPGRFSGRQFSNSRSEMNVSTLELGDSALYLCASSSLDRSGNTIYFGEGSWLTVV.

This sequence joins TRBV7-6 and TRBJ2-5; 8 bases are shared with TRBD1. CDR1 and CDR2 from the germline V gene are SGHVS and FNYEAQ. This CDR3 has 15 amino acids. Trimming took 5 bases from V and 5 from J; bases not matched to a gene: 10. CDR3 nucleotides: TGTGCCAGCAGCCTCTCAGGCAGGGGGCAGGAGACCCAGTACTTC. It codes for CASSLSGRGQETQYF.

The chain employs TRBV10-1 and TRBJ2-1, with 10 positions matching TRBD2. V lost 7 bases to trimming and J lost 6 bases; unmatched junction nucleotides: 6. The CDR3 contains 14 residues. Germline V lookup: CDR1 WNHNN, CDR2 SYGVQD (reference sequence). In DNA, the CDR3 is TGCGCCAGCACTAGCGGGAGCCTGGGCAATGAGCAGTTCTTC. This translates into CASTSGSLGNEQFF.

The chain joins TRBV7-3 to TRBJ2-1, with a weak D call TRBD1 (5 bases). V dropped 5 bases and J dropped 3 bases, with 14 bases sitting between them. This CDR3 region has 15 residues. Germline loops: CDR1 SGHTA, CDR2 FQGTGA. In DNA, the CDR3 is TGTGCCAGCAGCCCCCAGGGTGGCGACTACAATGAGCAGTTCTTC. Protein product: CASSPQGGDYNEQFF.

J is TRBJ1-5 and V is TRBV21-1; TRBD1, the D gene given by the table, was not confirmed from the DNA. TRBV21-1 is reported as a pseudogene. The CDR3 contains 16 residues. This CDR3 is CASSKGAPDTNQPQHF. The CDR3 DNA follows: TGTGCCAGCAGCAAAGGGGCCCCGGACACCAATCAGCCCCAGCATTTT.

V is TRBV19 and J is TRBJ2-4, with 11 bases that match TRBD1. The germline gives CDR1 LNHDA, CDR2 SQIVND (reference sequence). J gave up 8 bases and V 4 bases, and 7 bases lay outside the gene matches. There are 15 residues in the CDR3. The CDR3 DNA follows: TGTGCCAGTAGTAACCTCGGGACAGGGGGATACATTCAGTACTTC. This translates into CASSNLGTGGYIQYF.

V is TRBV4-1 and J is TRBJ2-1; the match to TRBD2 covers 7 bases. The CDR3 totals 16 residues. CDR1 is MGHRA and CDR2 is YSYEKL in the germline V gene. J gave up 3 bases and V 0 bases, and 5 bases lay outside the gene matches. CDR3 in amino acids: CASSQDRDYFYNEQFF. In nucleotides, the CDR3 is TGCGCCAGCAGCCAAGATAGGGACTACTTCTACAATGAGCAGTTCTTC.

The genes are TRBV6-4 and TRBJ1-1, with TRBD1 as a possible D gene (5 bases). From germline, CDR1 is MRHNA and CDR2 SNTAGT. The CDR3 is 14 residues long. V lost 3 bases and J lost 0, with 8 bases in between. The CDR3 spells CASSETALNTEAFF. The CDR3 DNA is TGTGCCAGCAGTGAGACAGCCCTGAACACTGAAGCTTTCTTT.

The chain carries TRBV10-3 and TRBJ2-1; a possible D gene is TRBD2 (5 bases). The V gene lost 0 bases and the J gene lost 4 bases, with 19 bases spanning the gap. This CDR3 has 18 amino acids. Germline V lookup: CDR1 ENHRY, CDR2 SYGVKD. CDR3 bases: TGTGCCATCAGTGAGTCGTTCTCCTCTAGCAATCCTTACAATGAGCAGTTCTTC. Its translation: CAISESFSSSNPYNEQFF.

The chain joins TRBV2 to TRBJ2-5; D might be TRBD1 (5 bases). Germline V gene data show CDR1 as SNHLY and CDR2 as FYNNEI. The length of the CDR3 is 15 residues. Deletions cut 5 bases from V and 4 bases from J, with 17 bases between. DNA of the CDR3: TGTGCCAGCAGTCCTATGCTAGGGGATGGAGAGACCCAGTACTTC. This sequence encodes CASSPMLGDGETQYF.

This chain links TRBV7-2 with TRBJ2-7; D gene unclear. V lost 1 base and J 3 bases, leaving 7 bases between the germline ends. Germline V CDR1 and CDR2: SGHTA, FQGNSA. CDR3 length: 13 residues. In nucleotides, the CDR3 is TGTGCCAGCAGCTTAGTGCGCGGCTACGAGCAGTACTTC. This encodes CASSLVRGYEQYF.

CDR3 loop: CASSFSASGTRYNEQFF. CDR3 DNA: TGTGCCAGCAGCTTCTCGGCTAGCGGGACTCGTTACAATGAGCAGTTCTTC. The chain recombines TRBV7-9 with TRBJ2-1; TRBD2 matches at 9 bases. The length of the CDR3 is 17 residues. Losses at the gene ends were 3 bases for V and 4 bases for J; bases not matched to a gene: 10. Germline-derived CDR1 and CDR2 are SEHNR and FQNEAQ (reference sequence).

In DNA form, the CDR3 reads TGTGCCAGCAGCACTTCCGGGCGGGCTCATTCACCCCTCCACTTT. Residues: CASSTSGRAHSPLHF. The chain links TRBV7-2 to TRBJ1-6, with D unclear. The ends were cut back, 5 bases at V and 8 bases at J, with 16 bases in the middle. This CDR3 is built from 15 residues. Germline assignment: CDR1 SGHTA and CDR2 FQGNSA.

This rearrangement joins TRBV9 to TRBJ2-7; the match to TRBD2 covers 7 bases. CDR1 SGDLS and CDR2 YYNGEE come from the germline V gene. Losses at the gene ends were 0 bases for V and 3 bases for J; bases not matched to a gene: 6. This CDR3 has 15 amino acids. For the CDR3, the DNA is TGTGCCAGCAGCGTAGTTCCTAGCGGAAACTACGAGCAGTACTTC. This translates into CASSVVPSGNYEQYF.

This rearrangement joins TRBV2 to TRBJ1-3; D is unresolved. The CDR3 is 13 amino acids. From germline, CDR1 is SNHLY and CDR2 FYNNEI. Trimming removed 4 bases from V and 4 bases from J, with 8 bases in between. CDR3 amino acids: CASSGARGNTIYF. The CDR3 nucleotides read TGTGCCAGCAGTGGGGCCCGGGGAAACACCATATATTTT.

V and J are TRBV6-5 and TRBJ2-1; D perhaps matches TRBD2 (5 bases). Germline CDR1 reads MNHEY; CDR2 reads SVGAGI. V was pared by 4 bases and J by 0 bases, with 13 bases between. The CDR3 runs 16 residues. As DNA, the CDR3 is TGTGCCAGCAGTTTGCGGGTGAGAAGCTCCTACAATGAGCAGTTCTTC. Amino acids: CASSLRVRSSYNEQFF.